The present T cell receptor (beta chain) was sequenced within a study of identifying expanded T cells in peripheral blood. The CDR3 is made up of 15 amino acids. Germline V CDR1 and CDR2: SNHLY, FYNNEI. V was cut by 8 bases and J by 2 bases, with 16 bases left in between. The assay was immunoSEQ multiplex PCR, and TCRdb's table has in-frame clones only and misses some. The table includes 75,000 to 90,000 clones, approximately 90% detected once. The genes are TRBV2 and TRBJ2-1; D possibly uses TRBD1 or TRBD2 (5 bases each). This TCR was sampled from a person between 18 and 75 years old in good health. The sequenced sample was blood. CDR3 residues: CASGAGFPPYNEQFF. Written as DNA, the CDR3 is TGTGCCAGCGGGGCGGGCTTCCCGCCCTACAATGAGCAGTTCTTC.